This TCR beta chain stems from a study of CD4 T cells in relation to SARS-CoV-2 and coronaviruses. Uncultured naive and memory CD4+ T cells supplied DNA for deep TCR-beta sequencing. The repertoire was sequenced with immunoSEQ multiplex PCR; TCRdb's copy has only in-frame clones and lacks some. The table records about 64,000 clones, around 93% of them present only once. Before the COVID-19 pandemic, during about 2011-2019, CD4+ T cells were taken from unexposed donors. Whole-study findings and limits: Crossreactivity was assessed only for spike protein, not other viral proteins. Compared with monoreactive clones, crossreactive clones showed significantly weaker SARS-CoV-2 expansion.

For this clone: Antigen unknown.

Material: naive CD4+ T cells from PBMCs. Subset of the sample: naive CD4+ T cells isolated by negative enrichment. The clonotype originates from a human donor in good health.

The CDR3 loop reads CASSQVPRRGTDTQYF. The CDR3, as DNA: TGTGCCAGCAGCCAAGTCCCACGACGGGGCACAGATACGCAGTATTTT. The V call is TRBV28, the J call TRBJ2-3; D not resolved. CDR3 length: 16 residues. V dropped 6 bases and J dropped 1 base, with 17 bases sitting between them. CDR1 and CDR2 from the germline V gene are MDHEN and SYDVKM.